This TCR beta chain was recovered during a study of shared clonotypes between healthy human individuals (TCRdb year 2020). With respect to the entire study: A few men and two women, aged 18 to 49 years, made up the cohort. Libraries were prepared and TCR repertoires were sequenced by different laboratories using diverse techniques, in order to increase sequencing depth and limit assay-specific biases. The study deeply sequenced blood TCR repertoires of five healthy adults to estimate repertoire size and the extent of clonotype sharing between individuals. Per donor, leukapheresis produced somewhere between about 0.8 and 9 billion PBMCs. Overall study results and their limits: Pairwise subsampling led to the expectation that sequencing depth would affect the degree of clonotype sharing among donors. Only blood was sampled, and tissue TCR repertoires likely differ from those in blood. The genetic and exposure-history diversity represented was limited by the small number of donors.

The junction shows trimming of 2 bases on V and 7 bases on J, plus 15 bases between the germline ends. The CDR3 starts with the cysteine, ends with the phenylalanine, and has 14 residues. Just CDR3 DNA is preserved here, 42 bases in frame from base 1. The germline V gene (reference sequence) sets CDR1 to SGHKS and CDR2 to YYEKEE. Donors were healthy HIV-negative adults with no recently reported acute infections or vaccinations. Every donor was a Caucasian adult living in Nashville, Tennessee, USA. For unsorted samples, around 90 million PBMCs were counted, and genomic DNA was extracted using the QIAamp DNA Blood Mini kit. Blood was obtained by leukapheresis, after which PBMCs were separated by Ficoll-Histopaque density gradient centrifugation and cryopreserved in liquid nitrogen vapor phase. This clone appeared a single time. Its recognized antigen is unknown. Base qualities were left out, and no much larger clone turns up one base away.

Using the deep immunoSEQ assay, TCR CDR3 regions were amplified from genomic DNA by multiplex PCR. Extracted genomic DNA from each cell subset was distributed evenly across all wells of several immunoSEQ 96-well plates, and each plate was treated as a replicate. Each replicate PCR for unsorted PBMC received roughly 290 ng genomic DNA, equal to 25,000 to 30,000 T cell genomes. Ten immunoSEQ deep assay plates were used to sequence unsorted PBMC genomic DNA. The purified libraries were quantified using a Qubit 3.0 fluorometer, sized with a Bioanalyzer 2100, and then quantified again using the KAPA Library Quantification kit. Each immunoSEQ 96-well plate was sequenced on its own single-read 150-cycle Illumina NextSeq 550 flow cell. Per the source publication's procedure: Because the immunoSEQ output included only junctional sequences and no quality scores, the filtering could not be the same as the filtering used for full-length reads. Sequences were annotated with PyIR, a Python wrapper for IgBLAST v1.9, using IMGT germline references to assign V/J genes and CDR3. Any read was removed if the V/J assignment was weak (E-value above 1e-6), the CDR3 was missing, or the read contained stop codons, out-of-frame junctions, or ambiguous translated residues. V3J clonotypes were defined as sequences sharing an identical inferred V gene, J gene, and CDR3 amino acid sequence. Percentage overlap between repertoires was calculated by dividing the number of shared unique clonotypes by the size of the smaller repertoire. RTK rarefaction, the Chao1 estimator, and Recon v2.1 estimates of unobserved clonotypes were used to assess repertoire richness. Drawn from immuneACCESS, this table holds only the in-frame rearrangements with V and J called that TCRdb kept. Clones are partly lost; checked studies trace under half to an unresolved V gene and leave the rest unexplained. V, J and clone size are those of that table, while D and trimming were read from the DNA. Present in this sample are about 480,000 clones, approximately 79% of which were seen just once. The ten most abundant clones make up about 12% of the sample.

The receptor's source is a woman aged 40 to 55 in good health. Some clones in this sample may be carry-over from other donors' samples. The chain uses TRBV5-5 and TRBJ1-2; no D gene is confidently identified. Source material: PBMCs. The DNA reads as follows: TGTGCCAGCAGCTTTCTCCTTCGAATGGGTGGCTACACCTTC. This encodes CASSFLLRMGGYTF.